This TCR beta chain was captured by sequencing in a study of monozygotic twins with inflammatory bowel disease. Study-level findings and limits: Healthy co-twins exceeded IBD patients in TCRbeta diversity as measured by inverse Simpson. Fewer clonotypes were shared with others by IBD patients than by healthy twins, especially with disease activity.

The CDR3 covers 15 residues. Eight separate reactions for every sample produced the cDNA. Each CDR3 protein gets one entry in TCRdb, which reprocessed the 5' RACE reads and gives no DNA. This sample's table has around 380,000 distinct CDR3 sequences. Points on this clonotype: Its specificity is not known.

The sequence came from a human donor with ulcerative colitis or Crohn's disease, or a healthy co-twin of an affected twin (not recorded which). This sequence joins TRBV21-1 and TRBJ2-3. TRBV21-1 is an annotated pseudogene. Sequenced sample: blood. This CDR3 is CASSKENPSTDTQYF.